This T cell receptor (beta chain) was sequenced for a study of Ad26.COV2.S vaccination and SARS-CoV-2 variants. In the study overall: Donor was in the COV1001 Ad26.COV2.S trial arm.

This CDR3 contains 19 residues. V lost 4 bases, J lost 0 bases, and 13 bases stayed unmatched. Per germline, CDR1 SGHTA and CDR2 FQGNSA. The repertoire was sequenced with immunoSEQ multiplex PCR; TCRdb's copy has only in-frame clones and lacks some. The repertoire holds about 420,000 clones, approximately 88% seen once, with around 3.6% in the top ten. Treatment defined: approximately 18 received Ad26.COV2.S at low or high dose, single or two shots; about five received placebo; per-sample allocation not given. Vaccine and placebo recipients were sampled on day 63 after the first injection. Vaccine was an Ad26 vector expressing Wuhan-strain SARS-CoV-2 spike.

The clonotype comes from a person between 18 and 59 years old who received the Ad26.COV2.S COVID-19 vaccine or a placebo. The source material was peripheral blood, sampled in a trial of Ad26.COV2.S vaccine versus placebo. The rearrangement links TRBV7-2 to TRBJ2-2; 8 nucleotides line up with TRBD2. The CDR3 DNA sequence: TGTGCCAGCAGCTCCCCGCGGATGCGGGGGGCCTCGAACACCGGGGAGCTGTTTTTT. It translates to CASSSPRMRGASNTGELFF.